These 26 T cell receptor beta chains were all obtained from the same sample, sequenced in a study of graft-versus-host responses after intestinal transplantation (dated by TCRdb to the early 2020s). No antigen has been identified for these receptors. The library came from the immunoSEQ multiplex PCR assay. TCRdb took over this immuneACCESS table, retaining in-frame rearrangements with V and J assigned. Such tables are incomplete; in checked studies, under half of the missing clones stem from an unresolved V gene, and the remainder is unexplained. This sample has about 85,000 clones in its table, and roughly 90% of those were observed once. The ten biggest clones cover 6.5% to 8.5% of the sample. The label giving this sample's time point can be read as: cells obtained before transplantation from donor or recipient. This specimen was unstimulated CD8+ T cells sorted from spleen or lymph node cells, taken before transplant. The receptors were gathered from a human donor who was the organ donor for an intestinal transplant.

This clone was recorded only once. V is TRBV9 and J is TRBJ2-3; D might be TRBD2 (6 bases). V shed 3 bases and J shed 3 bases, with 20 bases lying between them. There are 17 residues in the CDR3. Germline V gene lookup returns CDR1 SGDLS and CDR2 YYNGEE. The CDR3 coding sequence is TGTGCCAGCAGCGCACAATTAGGGCGGGGACCTACAGATACGCAGTATTTT. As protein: CASSAQLGRGPTDTQYF.

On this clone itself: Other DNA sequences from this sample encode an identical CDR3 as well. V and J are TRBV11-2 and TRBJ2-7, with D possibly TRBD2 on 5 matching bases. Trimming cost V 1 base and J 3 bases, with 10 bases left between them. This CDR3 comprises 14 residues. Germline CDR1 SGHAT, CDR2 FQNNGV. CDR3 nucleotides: TGTGCCAGCAGCTTAGTAGGAGGAGACTACGAGCAGTACTTC. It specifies CASSLVGGDYEQYF. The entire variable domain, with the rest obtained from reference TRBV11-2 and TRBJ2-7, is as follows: EAGVAQSPRYKIIEKRQSVAFWCNPISGHATLYWYQQILGQGPKLLIQFQNNGVVDDSQLPKDRFSAERLKGVDSTLKIQPAKLEDSAVYLCASSLVGGDYEQYFGPGTRLTVT.

The DNA of the CDR3 is TGTGCCAGCAAGGGACTCCCGGGGGAGACCCAGTACTTC. Its protein is CASKGLPGETQYF. The chain combines TRBV6-1 with TRBJ2-5; TRBD2 might be the D (6 bases). Trimming removed 7 bases at V and 5 bases at J, with 14 bases between. Germline V gives CDR1 MNHNS, CDR2 SASEGT. This CDR3 region has 13 residues.

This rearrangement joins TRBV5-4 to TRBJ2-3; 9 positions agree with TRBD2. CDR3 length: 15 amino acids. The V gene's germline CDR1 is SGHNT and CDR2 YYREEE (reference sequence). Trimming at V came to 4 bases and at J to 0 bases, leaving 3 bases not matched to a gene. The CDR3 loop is CASSLAGSSTDTQYF. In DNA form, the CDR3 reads TGTGCCAGCAGCCTAGCGGGGTCTAGCACAGATACGCAGTATTTT.

The CDR3: CAISEVWGRSTDTQYF. CDR3 in DNA: TGTGCCATCAGTGAAGTTTGGGGGCGTAGCACAGATACGCAGTATTTT. V is TRBV10-3 and J is TRBJ2-3; a weak D match, TRBD1 (6 bases). V lost 3 bases to trimming and J lost 0 bases, with 13 bases between them. Germline V CDR1 and CDR2: ENHRY, SYGVKD. The CDR3 consists of 16 residues.

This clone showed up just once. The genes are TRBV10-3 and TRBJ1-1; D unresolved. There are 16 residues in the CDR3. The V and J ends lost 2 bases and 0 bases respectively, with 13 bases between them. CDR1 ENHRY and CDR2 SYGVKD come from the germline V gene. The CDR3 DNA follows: TGTGCCATCAGTGAGAGTGGCATTTCCATGAACACTGAAGCTTTCTTT. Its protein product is CAISESGISMNTEAFF.

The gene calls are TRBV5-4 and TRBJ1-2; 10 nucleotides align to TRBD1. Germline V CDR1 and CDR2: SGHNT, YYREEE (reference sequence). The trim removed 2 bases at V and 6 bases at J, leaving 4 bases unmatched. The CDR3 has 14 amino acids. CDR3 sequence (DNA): TGTGCCAGCAGCTTTCGGACAGGGGGTAATGGCTACACCTTC. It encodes CASSFRTGGNGYTF.

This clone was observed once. Here the CDR3 DNA reads TGCAGCGTTCCCTGGGCTTCCTACACAGATACGCAGTATTTT. It specifies CSVPWASYTDTQYF. This chain joins TRBV29-1 and TRBJ2-3; D unclear. This CDR3 spans 14 amino acids. V was shortened by 5 bases and J by 2 bases, with 14 bases between the two germline ends. Germline CDR1 reads SQVTM; CDR2 reads ANQGSEA.

CDR3 residues: CASSQDEAGRGWTEAFF. The CDR3 DNA is TGTGCCAGCAGCCAAGATGAAGCGGGCAGGGGGTGGACTGAAGCTTTCTTT. The chain recombines TRBV4-2 with TRBJ1-1; 7 bases line up with TRBD1. The CDR3 loop spans 17 amino acids. V shed 0 bases, J shed 5 bases, and the junction held 12 bases outside the gene matches. The germline V gene has CDR1 LGHNA and CDR2 YNFKEQ.

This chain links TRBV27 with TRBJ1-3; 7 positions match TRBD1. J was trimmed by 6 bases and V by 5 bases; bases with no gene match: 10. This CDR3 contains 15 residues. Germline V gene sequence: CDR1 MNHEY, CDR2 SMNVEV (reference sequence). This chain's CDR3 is CASSLGGGLENTIYF. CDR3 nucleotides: TGTGCCAGCAGTCTCGGAGGGGGCTTGGAAAACACCATATATTTT.

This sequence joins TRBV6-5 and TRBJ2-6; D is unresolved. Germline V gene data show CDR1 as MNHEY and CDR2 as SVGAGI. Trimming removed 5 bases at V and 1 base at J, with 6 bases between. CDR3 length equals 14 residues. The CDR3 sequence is CASSEVSGANVLTF. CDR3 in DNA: TGTGCCAGCAGTGAGGTTTCTGGGGCCAACGTCCTGACTTTC.

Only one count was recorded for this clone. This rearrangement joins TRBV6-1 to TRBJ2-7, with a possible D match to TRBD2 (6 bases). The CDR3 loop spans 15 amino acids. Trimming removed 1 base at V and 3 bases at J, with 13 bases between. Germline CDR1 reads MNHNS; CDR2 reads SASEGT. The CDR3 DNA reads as TGTGCCAGCAGTGAAGGACGGGAGAGACTCTACGAGCAGTACTTC. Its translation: CASSEGRERLYEQYF.

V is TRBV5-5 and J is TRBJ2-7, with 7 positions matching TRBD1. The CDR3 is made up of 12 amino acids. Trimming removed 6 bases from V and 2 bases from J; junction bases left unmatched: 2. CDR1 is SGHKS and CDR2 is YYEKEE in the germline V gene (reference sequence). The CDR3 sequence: CASMRGPYEQYF. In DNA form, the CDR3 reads TGTGCCAGCATGAGGGGGCCCTACGAGCAGTACTTC.

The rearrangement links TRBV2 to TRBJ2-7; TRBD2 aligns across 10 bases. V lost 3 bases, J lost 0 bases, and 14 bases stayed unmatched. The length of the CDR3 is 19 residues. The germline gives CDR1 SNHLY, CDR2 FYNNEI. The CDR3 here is CASSDPPGTSGVRSYEQYF. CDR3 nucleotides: TGTGCCAGCAGTGACCCCCCCGGAACTAGCGGGGTCCGCTCCTACGAGCAGTACTTC.

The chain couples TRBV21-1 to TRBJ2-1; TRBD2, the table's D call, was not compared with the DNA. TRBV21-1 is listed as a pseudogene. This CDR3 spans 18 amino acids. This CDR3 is CASSKKRNSGRSYNEQFF. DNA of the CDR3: TGTGCCAGCAGCAAAAAGAGGAATAGCGGTAGATCCTACAATGAGCAGTTCTTC.

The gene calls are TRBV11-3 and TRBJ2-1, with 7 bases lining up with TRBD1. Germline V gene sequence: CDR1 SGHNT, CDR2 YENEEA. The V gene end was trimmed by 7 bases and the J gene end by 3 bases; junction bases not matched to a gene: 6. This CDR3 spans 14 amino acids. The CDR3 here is CASNSRDSYNEQFF. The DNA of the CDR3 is TGTGCCAGCAATAGCCGGGACAGCTACAATGAGCAGTTCTTC.

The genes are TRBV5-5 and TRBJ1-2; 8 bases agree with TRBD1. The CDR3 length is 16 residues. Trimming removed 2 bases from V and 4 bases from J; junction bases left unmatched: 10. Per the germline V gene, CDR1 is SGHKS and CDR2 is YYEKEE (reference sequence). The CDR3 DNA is TGTGCCAGCAGCTTATTTTCAAGTACAGGGGGCTATGGCTACACCTTC. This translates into CASSLFSSTGGYGYTF.

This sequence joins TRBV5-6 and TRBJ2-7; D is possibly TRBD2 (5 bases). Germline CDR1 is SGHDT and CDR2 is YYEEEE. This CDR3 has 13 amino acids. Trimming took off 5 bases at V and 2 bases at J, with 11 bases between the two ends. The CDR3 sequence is CASRETGTYEQYF. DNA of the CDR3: TGTGCCAGCAGGGAAACGGGAACCTACGAGCAGTACTTC.

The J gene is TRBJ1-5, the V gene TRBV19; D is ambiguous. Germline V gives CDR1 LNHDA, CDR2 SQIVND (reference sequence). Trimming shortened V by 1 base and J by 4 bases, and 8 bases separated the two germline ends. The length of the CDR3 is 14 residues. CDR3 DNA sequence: TGTGCCAGTAGTATAGGTTCTGAGAATCAGCCCCAGCATTTT. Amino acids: CASSIGSENQPQHF.

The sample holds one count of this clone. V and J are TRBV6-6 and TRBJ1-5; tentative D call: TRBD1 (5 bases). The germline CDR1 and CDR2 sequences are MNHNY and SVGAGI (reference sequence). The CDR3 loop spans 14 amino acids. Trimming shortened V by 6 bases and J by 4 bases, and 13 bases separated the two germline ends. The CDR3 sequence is CASRSGRVNQPQHF. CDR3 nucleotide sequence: TGTGCCAGCAGGTCCGGCAGGGTGAATCAGCCCCAGCATTTT.

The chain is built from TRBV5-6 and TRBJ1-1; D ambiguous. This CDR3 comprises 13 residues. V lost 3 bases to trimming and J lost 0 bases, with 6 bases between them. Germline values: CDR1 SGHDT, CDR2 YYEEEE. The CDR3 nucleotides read TGTGCCAGCAGCTGGACGGTGAACACTGAAGCTTTCTTT. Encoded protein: CASSWTVNTEAFF.

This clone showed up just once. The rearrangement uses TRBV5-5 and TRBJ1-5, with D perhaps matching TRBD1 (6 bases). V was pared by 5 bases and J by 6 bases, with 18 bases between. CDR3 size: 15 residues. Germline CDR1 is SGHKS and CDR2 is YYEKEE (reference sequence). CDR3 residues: CASSQDSTGLQPQHF. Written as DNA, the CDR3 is TGTGCCAGCAGTCAGGACTCCACAGGGCTTCAGCCCCAGCATTTT.

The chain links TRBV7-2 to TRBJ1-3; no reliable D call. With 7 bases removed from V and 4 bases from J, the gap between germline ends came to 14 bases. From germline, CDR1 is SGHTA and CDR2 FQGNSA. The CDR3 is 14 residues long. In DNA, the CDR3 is TGTGCCAGCACCACTGGCCCTGGGGGAAACACCATATATTTT. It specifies CASTTGPGGNTIYF.

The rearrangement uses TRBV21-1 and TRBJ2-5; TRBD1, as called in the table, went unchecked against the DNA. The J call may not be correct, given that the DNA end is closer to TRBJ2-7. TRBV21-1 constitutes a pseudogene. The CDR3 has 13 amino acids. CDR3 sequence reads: CASSKGGSYEQYF. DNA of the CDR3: TGTGCCAGCAGCAAAGGGGGCTCCTACGAGCAGTACTTC.

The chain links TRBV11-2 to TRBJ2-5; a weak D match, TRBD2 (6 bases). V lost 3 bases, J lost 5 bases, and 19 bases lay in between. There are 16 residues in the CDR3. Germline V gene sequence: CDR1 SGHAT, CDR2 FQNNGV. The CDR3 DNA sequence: TGTGCCAGCAGCTTCCTTCAGGGACTGCCAGGGGAGACCCAGTACTTC. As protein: CASSFLQGLPGETQYF. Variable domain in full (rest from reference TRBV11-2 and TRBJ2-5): EAGVAQSPRYKIIEKRQSVAFWCNPISGHATLYWYQQILGQGPKLLIQFQNNGVVDDSQLPKDRFSAERLKGVDSTLKIQPAKLEDSAVYLCASSFLQGLPGETQYFGPGTRLLVL.

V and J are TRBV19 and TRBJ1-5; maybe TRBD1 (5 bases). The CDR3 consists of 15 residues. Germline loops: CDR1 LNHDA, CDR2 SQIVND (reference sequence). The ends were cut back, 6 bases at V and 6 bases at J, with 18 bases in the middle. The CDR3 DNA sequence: TGTGCCAGTAGCACGGGCCTTTTGGGGGGTCAGCCCCAGCATTTT. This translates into CASSTGLLGGQPQHF.